One sample yielded the 27 T cell receptor beta chains listed below, sequenced in a study of cytomegalovirus exposure and HLA in healthy donors. 13 Jbeta primers and 60 Vbeta primers were used for the PCR. Sequenced by immunoSEQ multiplex PCR; TCRdb stores in-frame clones only, minus some. The sample has approximately 150,000 clones, roughly 85% seen once. What was sequenced was PBMCs. The source is a male donor in good health and CMV-seronegative.

CDR3 loop: CASGPGGGPGTDTQYF. CDR3 DNA: TGTGCCAGCGGCCCGGGCGGGGGACCCGGCACAGATACGCAGTATTTT. The chain links TRBV9 to TRBJ2-3; 7 bases align to TRBD2. The CDR3 has 16 amino acids. Losses at the gene ends were 7 bases for V and 1 base for J; bases not matched to a gene: 12. CDR1 and CDR2 from the germline V gene are SGDLS and YYNGEE. Based on the CDR3 plus reference TRBV9 and TRBJ2-3, the full variable domain is DSGVTQTPKHLITATGQRVTLRCSPRSGDLSVYWYQQSLDQGLQFLIQYYNGEERAKGNILERFSAQQFPDLHSELNLSSLELGDSALYFCASGPGGGPGTDTQYFGPGTRLTVL.

The J gene is TRBJ1-2, the V gene TRBV7-2, with 9 nucleotides matching TRBD1. CDR1 and CDR2 from the germline V gene are SGHTA and FQGNSA. The CDR3 consists of 14 residues. After removal of 7 bases from V and 12 bases from J, the junction contained 15 bases not matched to a gene. CDR3 protein: CASTPSGDRVKHTF. In DNA, the CDR3 is TGTGCCAGCACCCCGAGCGGGGACAGGGTAAAACACACCTTC.

The chain employs TRBV6-5 and TRBJ2-2; D is possibly TRBD2 (5 bases). The germline V and J ends were trimmed by 0 bases and 2 bases, with 10 bases remaining between them. Germline V CDR1 and CDR2: MNHEY, SVGAGI. The CDR3 runs 16 residues. CDR3 sequence reads: CASSYSGRANTGELFF. The CDR3 DNA follows: TGTGCCAGCAGTTACTCAGGGCGGGCAAACACCGGGGAGCTGTTTTTT.

This clone was counted only a few times. This CDR3 reads CASRGQGRNSPLHF. DNA of the CDR3: TGTGCCAGCAGGGGACAGGGACGTAATTCACCCCTCCACTTT. This chain connects TRBV6-1 to TRBJ1-6, with 9 positions matching TRBD1. CDR3 length: 14 amino acids. Trimming cost V 6 bases and J 6 bases; bases outside gene matches: 3. Germline loops: CDR1 MNHNS, CDR2 SASEGT.

This chain joins TRBV25-1 and TRBJ2-1; D possibly corresponds to TRBD1 (5 bases). This CDR3 spans 14 amino acids. Germline CDR1 and CDR2: MGHDK and SYGVNS. Trimming removed 2 bases from V and 8 bases from J, with 13 bases in between. The CDR3 loop is CASSEKGRVYEQFF. For the CDR3, the DNA is TGTGCCAGCAGTGAAAAGGGCAGGGTGTATGAGCAGTTCTTC.

V and J are TRBV7-8 and TRBJ1-1; D is undetermined. The V end was cut by 5 bases, the J end by 4 bases, with 14 bases between. Germline V gene sequence: CDR1 SGHVS, CDR2 FQNEAQ. This CDR3 comprises 14 residues. The CDR3 DNA follows: TGTGCCAGCAGCGAAATGCAGGCCCCCACTGAAGCTTTCTTT. The encoded protein is CASSEMQAPTEAFF.

This chain joins TRBV5-6 and TRBJ1-2, with a possible D match to TRBD1 (5 bases). The CDR3 has 15 residues. V was shortened by 1 base and J by 6 bases, with 16 bases between the two germline ends. Germline CDR1 and CDR2: SGHDT and YYEEEE. The CDR3 DNA reads TGTGCCAGCAGCTTGTTGAATGGGGGGAGTAATGGCTACACCTTC. Its translation is CASSLLNGGSNGYTF.

The chain employs TRBV29-1 and TRBJ2-5, with TRBD2 as a possible D gene (6 bases). The V and J ends lost 3 bases and 2 bases respectively, with 16 bases between them. The germline V gene encodes CDR1 SQVTM and CDR2 ANQGSEA. The CDR3 extends over 15 amino acids. The CDR3 is CSVEGGLHGQETQYF. DNA of the CDR3: TGCAGCGTTGAGGGAGGTTTACATGGACAAGAGACCCAGTACTTC. The full variable domain, in which reference TRBV29-1 and TRBJ2-5 provide the parts outside the CDR3, is SAVISQKPSRDICQRGTSLTIQCQVDSQVTMMFWYRQQPGQSLTLIATANQGSEATYESGFVIDKFPISRPNLTFSTLTVSNMSPEDSSIYLCSVEGGLHGQETQYFGPGTRLLVL.

DNA for the CDR3: TGTGCCAGCACCGCTGGCGGGGGGGCCGTTTACAATGAGCAGTTCTTC. Protein: CASTAGGGAVYNEQFF. This rearrangement joins TRBV9 to TRBJ2-1, with 9 bases aligning to TRBD2. The CDR3 contains 16 residues. Germline loops: CDR1 SGDLS, CDR2 YYNGEE. V trimming: 6 bases; J trimming: 4 bases; junction bases outside the gene matches: 11.

The J gene is TRBJ2-2, the V gene TRBV18; 7 positions agree with TRBD1. This CDR3 has 17 residues. The V and J ends lost 1 base and 3 bases, in that order; junction bases with no gene match: 8. Germline CDR1 and CDR2: KGHSH and LQKENI. The CDR3 reads CASSPQNRGGDTGELFF. CDR3 nucleotide sequence: TGTGCCAGCTCACCACAGAACAGGGGTGGAGACACCGGGGAGCTGTTTTTT.

For the CDR3, the DNA is TGCGCCAGCAGCCCGGGGCGGGGCCTCCAAGAGACCCAGTACTTC. Protein: CASSPGRGLQETQYF. The chain links TRBV5-1 to TRBJ2-5; TRBD2 is a possible D gene (6 bases). This CDR3 has 15 residues. The V gene lost 4 bases and the J gene lost 1 base, with 14 bases spanning the gap. CDR1 SGHRS and CDR2 YFSETQ come from the germline V gene. The complete variable domain, with remaining parts taken from reference TRBV5-1 and TRBJ2-5, reads KAGVTQTPRYLIKTRGQQVTLSCSPISGHRSVSWYQQTPGQGLQFLFEYFSETQRNKGNFPGRFSGRQFSNSRSEMNVSTLELGDSALYLCASSPGRGLQETQYFGPGTRLLVL.

The chain employs TRBV7-2 and TRBJ2-1, with TRBD1 matching over 7 bases. Germline trimming cut 4 bases from V and 8 bases from J; bases unmatched to any gene: 11. This CDR3 comprises 15 residues. Germline-derived CDR1 and CDR2 are SGHTA and FQGNSA. As DNA, the CDR3 is TGTGCCAGCAGCTCCCCAGAGGAACAGGGGTATGAGCAGTTCTTC. This gives the protein CASSSPEEQGYEQFF.

The chain employs TRBV25-1 and TRBJ2-1; 12 bases match TRBD2. CDR3 length equals 14 residues. Germline CDR1 and CDR2: MGHDK and SYGVNS. V trimming: 4 bases; J trimming: 7 bases; junction bases outside the gene matches: 2. CDR3 in amino acids: CASSASGRENEQFF. CDR3 in DNA: TGTGCCAGCAGTGCTAGCGGGAGGGAGAATGAGCAGTTCTTC.

This chain connects TRBV19 to TRBJ2-2, with D perhaps matching TRBD1 (5 bases). The germline CDR1 and CDR2 sequences are LNHDA and SQIVND (reference sequence). The CDR3 has 13 amino acids. Deletions cut 2 bases from V and 6 bases from J, with 7 bases between. The CDR3 sequence: CASSITRAGELFF. The CDR3 DNA reads TGTGCCAGTAGTATAACCAGGGCCGGGGAGCTGTTTTTT.

Comment on this clone: At one boundary the junction diverges from the germline segment, which might be a read error. The chain combines TRBV7-9 with TRBJ1-2, with D unresolved. Germline V gene sequence: CDR1 SEHNR, CDR2 FQNEAQ (reference sequence). This CDR3 comprises 13 residues. The CDR3 DNA is TGTTCCAGCAGCCTAACCTTGAACTATGGCTACACCTTC. It yields the protein CSSSLTLNYGYTF.

The chain uses TRBV29-1 and TRBJ2-2; D gene unclear. This CDR3 region has 14 residues. V lost 4 bases and J lost 7, with 16 bases in between. CDR1 is SQVTM and CDR2 is ANQGSEA in the germline V gene. CDR3 bases: TGCAGCGTTGCGCCCCAGAAATCGGGCGGGGAGCTGTTTTTT. Its protein is CSVAPQKSGGELFF.

This clone was recorded only once. The chain couples TRBV7-2 to TRBJ1-2; D unclear. The germline V gene has CDR1 SGHTA and CDR2 FQGNSA. The length of the CDR3 is 12 residues. Trimming took 3 bases from V and 3 from J, leaving 5 bases between them. This CDR3 is CASSFADYGYTF. CDR3 nucleotides: TGTGCCAGCAGCTTTGCGGACTATGGCTACACCTTC.

In the case of this clone: The same CDR3 arises from other DNA sequences in this sample as well. This rearrangement joins TRBV6-1 to TRBJ1-5; D may be TRBD1 (5 bases). CDR3 size: 13 residues. In germline, CDR1 is MNHNS, CDR2 SASEGT. V lost 4 bases and J lost 5, with 9 bases in between. Here the CDR3 reads CASSAQGDQPQHF. DNA for the CDR3: TGTGCCAGCAGTGCGCAGGGCGATCAGCCCCAGCATTTT.

The rearrangement uses TRBV2 and TRBJ1-1; the D gene is possibly TRBD1 (6 bases). Germline CDR1 reads SNHLY; CDR2 reads FYNNEI. The CDR3 consists of 14 residues. Trimming stripped 4 bases from V and 1 base from J, with 10 bases between. CDR3 amino acids: CASSVQGPNTEAFF. Written as DNA, the CDR3 is TGTGCCAGCAGTGTTCAGGGGCCGAACACTGAAGCTTTCTTT.

CDR3 in DNA: TGTGCCAGCAGCTTAGGAGACTCCGGGGATACGCAGTATTTT. Its protein product is CASSLGDSGDTQYF. The chain combines TRBV7-6 with TRBJ2-3; no clear D gene. Germline V lookup: CDR1 SGHVS, CDR2 FNYEAQ. The germline V and J ends were trimmed by 1 base and 6 bases, with 11 bases remaining between them. The CDR3 loop spans 14 amino acids.

The J gene is TRBJ2-7, the V gene TRBV7-2; 7 bases line up with TRBD1. Germline assignment: CDR1 SGHTA and CDR2 FQGNSA. The V segment lost 0 bases and the J segment 3 bases; nucleotides outside the gene matches: 5. This CDR3 is built from 15 residues. The CDR3 sequence is CASSLARDSIYEQYF. The CDR3 bases are TGTGCCAGCAGCTTAGCCCGGGACAGTATCTACGAGCAGTACTTC.

The chain carries TRBV19 and TRBJ2-3; 7 bases align to TRBD2. J lost 6 bases, V lost 6 bases, and 6 bases had no gene match. Germline V CDR1 and CDR2: LNHDA, SQIVND (reference sequence). This CDR3 region has 13 residues. CDR3 residues: CASSQTSLDTQYF. The CDR3 nucleotides are TGTGCCAGTAGCCAGACTAGCCTTGATACGCAGTATTTT.

The V call is TRBV6-5, the J call TRBJ2-7; D is possibly TRBD2 (5 bases). Germline CDR1 MNHEY, CDR2 SVGAGI. The CDR3 is 12 residues long. Trimming removed 10 bases from V and 0 bases from J, with 10 bases in between. CDR3 DNA: TGTGCCACCAGAGGAGGCTCCTACGAGCAGTACTTC. It encodes CATRGGSYEQYF.

V and J are TRBV5-1 and TRBJ1-4; possible D gene TRBD1, 6 bases. Per the germline V gene, CDR1 is SGHRS and CDR2 is YFSETQ. V was pared by 4 bases and J by 3 bases, with 13 bases between. The CDR3 covers 15 residues. The CDR3 loop is CASSPGGASNEKLFF. The CDR3 DNA sequence: TGCGCCAGCAGCCCGGGGGGGGCTTCTAATGAAAAACTGTTTTTT.

V is TRBV6-5 and J is TRBJ2-7, with TRBD1 matching 10 bases. The CDR3 runs to 14 residues. V dropped 6 bases and J dropped 4; count of bases not matched to a gene: 6. CDR1 is MNHEY and CDR2 is SVGAGI in the germline V gene. The DNA of the CDR3 is TGTGCCAGCAGCTACGACAGGGGGCGATACGAGCAGTACTTC. It is translated as CASSYDRGRYEQYF.

This clone was seen only once. The chain has TRBV7-2 and TRBJ1-2, with D uncertain. In germline, CDR1 is SGHTA, CDR2 FQGNSA. The CDR3 sequence is 12 residues long. V was clipped by 11 bases and J by 6 bases, with 16 bases between them. CDR3 nucleotide sequence: TGTGCCCTCCTAGGGAGGGTCAATGGCTACACCTTC. Its protein product is CALLGRVNGYTF.

The chain couples TRBV6-5 to TRBJ1-2, with D possibly being TRBD1 (5 bases). Trimming took off 6 bases at V and 2 bases at J, with 13 bases between the two ends. The CDR3 consists of 14 residues. CDR1 is MNHEY, CDR2 SVGAGI, per germline. The CDR3, as DNA: TGTGCCAGCAGCCGTAGTTCAGGGAACTATGGCTACACCTTC. It is translated as CASSRSSGNYGYTF.